This TCR beta chain was observed in a study of cytomegalovirus exposure and HLA in healthy donors. About this clone: Its antigen remains unidentified.

Sequencing used immunoSEQ multiplex PCR; TCRdb keeps in-frame clones, though not all of them. The table shows about 400,000 clones, with roughly 89% occurring only once. Regarding the study as a whole: According to a later analysis, TCR clusters from the first cohort tended to co-occur in the roughly 110 validation repertoires. In vitro work confirmed that a few CMV-associated chains recognize CMV antigens. According to reports, the classifier identified cytomegalovirus status with high specificity and sensitivity.

Germline V lookup: CDR1 SGHNT, CDR2 YYREEE (reference sequence). The CDR3 runs to 16 residues. After removal of 4 bases from V and 5 bases from J, the junction contained 12 bases not matched to a gene. Separation from the roughly 690-subject first cohort characterized the roughly 120-subject validation cohort, to which the donors belonged. The V gene is TRBV5-4, the J gene TRBJ2-5, with 9 bases aligning to TRBD2. The sequenced sample consisted of PBMCs. The receptor's source is a young woman in good health and CMV-seronegative. The CDR3 reads CASSPIRASGKETQYF. The DNA for the CDR3 is TGTGCCAGCAGCCCGATCCGGGCTAGCGGGAAGGAGACCCAGTACTTC.